Described below is a single TCR beta chain sequence and its context. This record belongs to a study of CDR3 diversity in severe acne. The CDR3 sequence is 13 residues long. The junction had 2 bases not matched to a gene; V was cut back by 6 bases and J by 6 bases. The germline V gene encodes CDR1 SNHLY and CDR2 FYNNEI. TCRdb re-derived calls from the PCR reads in MiXCR, one entry per CDR3 protein. In the table there are fewer than 90,000 distinct CDR3 sequences, 51% of which are singletons. The sequenced sample was blood. The TCR sequence derives from a male donor in good health, without acne. V is TRBV2 and J is TRBJ1-5, with 10 positions matching TRBD1. The CDR3 region has the DNA TGTGCCAGCAGGGGACAGGGGAGTCAGCCCCAGCATTTT. Encoded protein: CASRGQGSQPQHF.